Detailed here is one T cell receptor (beta chain). Its target is not known. The data were taken from a study of T cell responses to AZD1222 COVID-19 vaccine. Whole-study results and caveats: The CD4 TCRs associated with vaccination extended across spike and predominated at 160-218 and 743-854. A rise in Spike-specific TCR breadth and depth followed two AZD1222 doses. The reported proportion of spike-specific TCRs targeting unmutated variant regions was nearly half.

CDR3 length: 15 residues. V was shortened by 0 bases and J by 0 bases, with 8 bases between the two germline ends. Germline CDR1 and CDR2: SGHDN and FVKESK. The repertoire was sequenced with immunoSEQ multiplex PCR; TCRdb's copy has only in-frame clones and lacks some. This table has around 100,000 clones, about 90% appearing once. The chain couples TRBV14 to TRBJ1-1; no definite D call. Sequenced here: peripheral blood, sampled on day 0 of AZD1222 vaccination. The receptor's source is an adult in good health. This CDR3 is CASSQDLTVNTEAFF. In nucleotides, the CDR3 is TGTGCCAGCAGCCAAGATCTCACGGTGAACACTGAAGCTTTCTTT.